The 14 T cell receptor beta chains given below trace back to one sample, sequenced in a study of blood T cell repertoires in COVID-19. Assay: immunoSEQ multiplex PCR; the TCRdb copy retains only in-frame clones and omits some. The data show roughly 170,000 clones, around 90% seen once. Material: peripheral blood. These receptors all stem from a man in his forties with active or convalescent COVID-19.

The V gene is TRBV4-1, the J gene TRBJ1-1; no clear D gene. V lost 0 bases and J lost 4, with 12 bases in between. CDR1 and CDR2 from the germline V gene are MGHRA and YSYEKL. CDR3 length equals 15 residues. CDR3 sequence (DNA): TGCGCCAGCAGCCAAGATGACATATCGGCCACTGAAGCTTTCTTT. It specifies CASSQDDISATEAFF.

V usage is TRBV12-3 or TRBV12-4 and J usage is TRBJ2-1; weak D call: TRBD2 (5 bases). The CDR3 loop spans 13 amino acids. Trimming cost V 1 base and J 7 bases, with 8 bases left between them. CDR3 sequence: CASSLGETNEQFF. CDR3 DNA: TGTGCCAGCAGTTTAGGGGAGACGAATGAGCAGTTCTTC.

The chain has TRBV7-8 and TRBJ1-2; possibly TRBD1 for D (5 bases). Germline loops: CDR1 SGHVS, CDR2 FQNEAQ. Trimming shortened V by 1 base and J by 3 bases, and 9 bases separated the two germline ends. This CDR3 has 14 residues. The CDR3 reads CASSLDGGDYGYTF. CDR3 bases: TGTGCCAGCAGCTTAGACGGGGGGGACTATGGCTACACCTTC.

This chain uses TRBV5-5 with TRBJ1-1; D call uncertain. Deletions cut 5 bases from V and 1 base from J, with 12 bases between. This CDR3 has 14 residues. Germline V lookup: CDR1 SGHKS, CDR2 YYEKEE (reference sequence). CDR3 coding DNA: TGTGCCAGCAGGGCCGGAGGAGGGAACACTGAAGCTTTCTTT. As protein: CASRAGGGNTEAFF.

This sequence joins TRBV5-1 and TRBJ1-5; D may be TRBD1 (5 bases). Germline CDR1 is SGHRS and CDR2 is YFSETQ. This CDR3 is 14 amino acids long. The V and J ends lost 2 bases and 2 bases respectively, with 8 bases between them. The CDR3 region has the DNA TGCGCCAGCAGCTTTGAAGGGGGCAATCAGCCCCAGCATTTT. Its translation is CASSFEGGNQPQHF.

This chain joins TRBV28 and TRBJ2-7, with D perhaps TRBD1 (5 bases). The length of the CDR3 is 14 residues. V gave up 6 bases and J gave up 0 bases, with 12 bases separating them. From germline, CDR1 is MDHEN and CDR2 SYDVKM. CDR3 residues: CASRSRGPSYEQYF. The CDR3 DNA reads TGTGCCAGCAGAAGTAGGGGTCCCTCCTACGAGCAGTACTTC.

The chain employs TRBV2 and TRBJ1-2; a possible D gene is TRBD1 (6 bases). Germline CDR1 SNHLY, CDR2 FYNNEI. Trimming removed 8 bases at V and 6 bases at J, with 22 bases between. The CDR3 spans 15 residues. The CDR3 is CASGFGQKNFHGYTF. CDR3 bases: TGTGCCAGCGGGTTTGGACAGAAAAACTTTCATGGCTACACCTTC. The complete variable domain, with remaining parts taken from reference TRBV2 and TRBJ1-2, reads EPEVTQTPSHQVTQMGQEVILRCVPISNHLYFYWYRQILGQKVEFLVSFYNNEISEKSEIFDDQFSVERPDGSNFTLKIRSTKLEDSAMYFCASGFGQKNFHGYTFGSGTRLTVV.

V gene TRBV2 combines with J gene TRBJ1-1, with 7 bases lining up with TRBD1. V lost 7 bases and J lost 0; bases outside the gene matches: 5. From germline, CDR1 is SNHLY and CDR2 FYNNEI. The CDR3 contains 14 residues. The DNA for the CDR3 is TGTGCCAGCACCCAGGGACAGATGAACACTGAAGCTTTCTTT. Amino acids: CASTQGQMNTEAFF. Full variable domain (rest looked up from reference TRBV2 and TRBJ1-1): EPEVTQTPSHQVTQMGQEVILRCVPISNHLYFYWYRQILGQKVEFLVSFYNNEISEKSEIFDDQFSVERPDGSNFTLKIRSTKLEDSAMYFCASTQGQMNTEAFFGQGTRLTVV.

The rearrangement joins TRBV7-6 to TRBJ2-5; the D gene is possibly TRBD2 (6 bases). Germline values: CDR1 SGHVS, CDR2 FNYEAQ. This CDR3 region has 17 residues. Trimming stripped 5 bases from V and 5 bases from J, with 24 bases between. The CDR3 nucleotides read TGTGCCAGCAGCCTACGGACTACCGGGATTGTATGGGAGACCCAGTACTTC. As protein: CASSLRTTGIVWETQYF.

The rearrangement links TRBV27 to TRBJ1-6; D possibly corresponds to TRBD1 (5 bases). The ends were cut back, 7 bases at V and 7 bases at J, with 14 bases in the middle. The CDR3 is made up of 14 amino acids. Germline V gene lookup returns CDR1 MNHEY and CDR2 SMNVEV (reference sequence). The CDR3 loop is CASKMTVENSPLHF. The CDR3 region has the DNA TGTGCCAGCAAAATGACAGTGGAGAATTCACCCCTCCACTTT.

This clone occurred once. V usage is TRBV15 and J usage is TRBJ1-3; a weak D match, TRBD1 (5 bases). The CDR3 extends over 15 amino acids. Looked up from germline, CDR1 is LNHNV and CDR2 is YYDKDF (reference sequence). The V end was cut by 6 bases, the J end by 2 bases, with 14 bases between. CDR3 in DNA: TGTGCCACCAGAGGGGAAGGATTGGCTGGAAACACCATATATTTT. Translation gives CATRGEGLAGNTIYF.

V is TRBV29-1 and J is TRBJ2-3, with 10 bases that match TRBD2. V shed 7 bases and J 6 bases; nucleotides not matched to a gene: 7. CDR1 SQVTM and CDR2 ANQGSEA come from the germline V gene. CDR3 length: 13 amino acids. CDR3 sequence: CSAERGGRDTQYF. In DNA form, the CDR3 reads TGCAGCGCCGAGCGGGGGGGCCGGGATACGCAGTATTTT.

The chain carries TRBV27 and TRBJ2-2; a possible D gene is TRBD2 (6 bases). The length of the CDR3 is 15 residues. V was pared by 6 bases and J by 2 bases, with 13 bases between. Germline loops: CDR1 MNHEY, CDR2 SMNVEV (reference sequence). The CDR3: CASRPTSINTGELFF. In DNA, the CDR3 is TGTGCCAGCAGGCCGACTAGTATTAACACCGGGGAGCTGTTTTTT.

This clone was recorded only once. This sequence joins TRBV5-1 and TRBJ1-1, with 8 bases identical to TRBD1. Losses at the gene ends were 4 bases for V and 7 bases for J; bases not matched to a gene: 12. The CDR3 loop spans 15 amino acids. CDR1 SGHRS and CDR2 YFSETQ come from the germline V gene. This CDR3 reads CASSAGTGYPLEAFF. DNA of the CDR3: TGCGCCAGCAGCGCCGGGACAGGCTACCCCCTTGAAGCTTTCTTT.